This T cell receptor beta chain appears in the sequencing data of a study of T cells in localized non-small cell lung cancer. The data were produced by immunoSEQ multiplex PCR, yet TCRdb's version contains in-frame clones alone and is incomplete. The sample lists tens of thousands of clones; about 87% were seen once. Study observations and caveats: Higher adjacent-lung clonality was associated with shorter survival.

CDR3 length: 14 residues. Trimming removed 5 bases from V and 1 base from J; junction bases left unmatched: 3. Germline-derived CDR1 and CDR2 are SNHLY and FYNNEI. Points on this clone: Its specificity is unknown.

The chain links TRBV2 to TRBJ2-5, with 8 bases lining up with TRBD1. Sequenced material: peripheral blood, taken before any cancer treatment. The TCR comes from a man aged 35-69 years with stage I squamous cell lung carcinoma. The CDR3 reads CASSQGAAQETQYF. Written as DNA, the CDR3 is TGTGCCAGCAGTCAGGGGGCGGCCCAAGAGACCCAGTACTTC.